This T cell receptor (beta chain) stems from a study of cytomegalovirus exposure and HLA in healthy donors. Worth noting for this clone: The antigen is unknown.

Study-wide results and limits: Rare TCR sequences dominated, though some public TCRs recurred in many donors. Reported results showed that the classifier diagnosed cytomegalovirus status with high specificity and sensitivity. Accurate prediction of HLA-A and HLA-B alleles (for most subjects) was reportedly achieved from TCR beta sequences.

The PCR ran on 60 Vbeta and 13 Jbeta primers. Clones were read by immunoSEQ multiplex PCR, and TCRdb kept only the in-frame ones, dropping some. The sample carries about 130,000 clones, over 75% recorded once. This CDR3 region has 12 residues. Germline V gives CDR1 MGHRA, CDR2 YSYEKL. The V gene lost 0 bases and the J gene lost 4 bases, with 3 bases spanning the gap. This rearrangement joins TRBV4-1 to TRBJ2-5; D is unclear. Input material: PBMCs. This receptor was identified in a woman aged 40 to 50 in good health and CMV-seropositive. CDR3 coding DNA: TGCGCCAGCAGCCAAGATAGAGAGACCCAGTACTTC. It codes for CASSQDRETQYF.